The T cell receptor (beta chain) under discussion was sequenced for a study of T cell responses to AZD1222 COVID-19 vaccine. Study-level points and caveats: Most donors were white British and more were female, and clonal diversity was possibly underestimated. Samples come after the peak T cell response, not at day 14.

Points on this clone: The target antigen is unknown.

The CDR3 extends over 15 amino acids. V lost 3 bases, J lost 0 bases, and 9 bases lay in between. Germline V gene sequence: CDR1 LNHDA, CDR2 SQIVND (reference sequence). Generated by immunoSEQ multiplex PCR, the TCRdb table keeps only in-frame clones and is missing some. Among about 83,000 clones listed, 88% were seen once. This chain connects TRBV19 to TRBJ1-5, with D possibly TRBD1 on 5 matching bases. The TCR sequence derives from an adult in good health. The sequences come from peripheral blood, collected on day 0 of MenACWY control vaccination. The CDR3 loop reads CASSIGTASNQPQHF. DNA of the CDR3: TGTGCCAGTAGTATCGGGACCGCTAGCAATCAGCCCCAGCATTTT.